The next 8 T cell receptor beta chains were all read from a single sample in a study of blood T cell repertoires in COVID-19 (TCRdb year 2020). Library prep was done by the immunoSEQ multiplex PCR assay. TCRdb mirrors the immuneACCESS table, restricted to in-frame sequences. Some clones are absent from its copies; in checked studies, under half trace to an unresolved V gene, and the reason for the others is unknown. In this sample the table shows about 400,000 clones, over 75% of which occur a single time. More than 0.9% of the sample lies in the top ten. Sequenced material: PBMCs or T cells enriched from blood (not recorded which). These receptor sequences come from a woman aged 30 to 39 with acute COVID-19.

The rearrangement uses TRBV9 and TRBJ1-2; 7 nucleotides line up with TRBD1. The CDR3 extends over 15 amino acids. After removal of 3 bases from V and 0 bases from J, the junction contained 5 bases not matched to a gene. Germline CDR1 reads SGDLS; CDR2 reads YYNGEE. The CDR3 DNA reads TGTGCCAGCAGCGCGAGGACAGGCGCTAACTATGGCTACACCTTC. Its protein is CASSARTGANYGYTF.

The genes are TRBV9 and TRBJ2-3; 9 nucleotides line up with TRBD2. The J segment lost 3 bases and the V segment lost 6 bases, leaving 5 bases of the junction unmatched. CDR1 SGDLS and CDR2 YYNGEE come from the germline V gene. This CDR3 is 14 amino acids long. The CDR3 region is CASNRLAGTDTQYF. DNA for the CDR3: TGTGCCAGCAATCGTCTAGCGGGGACAGATACGCAGTATTTT.

The chain is built from TRBV19 and TRBJ1-2, with 11 bases identical to TRBD1. CDR3 size: 14 residues. The germline CDR1 and CDR2 sequences are LNHDA and SQIVND (reference sequence). V was pared by 3 bases and J by 7 bases, with 4 bases of the junction left unmatched. The chain's CDR3 is CASSIGQGAPGYTF. CDR3 nucleotide sequence: TGTGCCAGTAGTATCGGACAGGGGGCGCCTGGCTACACCTTC. Using reference TRBV19 and TRBJ1-2 for the parts outside the CDR3, the full variable domain is DGGITQSPKYLFRKEGQNVTLSCEQNLNHDAMYWYRQDPGQGLRLIYYSQIVNDFQKGDIAEGYSVSREKKESFPLTVTSAQKNPTAFYLCASSIGQGAPGYTFGSGTRLTVV.

The chain is built from TRBV19 and TRBJ2-4; 8 bases line up with TRBD2. Germline V gives CDR1 LNHDA, CDR2 SQIVND (reference sequence). This CDR3 has 13 residues. Trimming cost V 7 bases and J 4 bases; bases outside gene matches: 3. The CDR3, as DNA: TGTGCCAGTAATAGCGGGGTGAAAAACATTCAGTACTTC. Translation gives CASNSGVKNIQYF.

The chain has TRBV6-4 and TRBJ2-3, with a possible D match to TRBD1 (5 bases). Germline CDR1 and CDR2: MRHNA and SNTAGT. Trimming removed 0 bases from V and 4 bases from J, with 11 bases in between. The CDR3 is 15 residues long. The CDR3 DNA reads TGTGCCAGCAGTGACTCGGGGCAGGCCCCAGATACGCAGTATTTT. It yields the protein CASSDSGQAPDTQYF.

This chain uses TRBV28 with TRBJ1-2, with unresolved D. CDR3 size: 16 residues. CDR1 and CDR2 (germline): MDHEN, SYDVKM. The germline V and J ends were trimmed by 3 bases and 7 bases, with 21 bases remaining between them. In DNA form, the CDR3 reads TGTGCCAGCAGTTTGAATTTTGGGTCAGGAGGCCGTGGCTACACCTTC. This gives the protein CASSLNFGSGGRGYTF.

The chain combines TRBV27 with TRBJ1-2; D gene ambiguous. V was clipped by 5 bases and J by 2 bases, with 12 bases between them. This CDR3 spans 14 amino acids. Germline values: CDR1 MNHEY, CDR2 SMNVEV (reference sequence). CDR3 nucleotide sequence: TGTGCCAGCAGTCCCTACAGCGGAAACTATGGCTACACCTTC. Translated, it gives CASSPYSGNYGYTF.

V gene TRBV21-1 combines with J gene TRBJ1-1. TRBV21-1 is given as a pseudogene. The CDR3 runs to 12 residues. CDR3 sequence reads: CAFRRAGTEAFF. Here the CDR3 DNA reads TGTGCCTTTCGCAGGGCGGGAACTGAAGCTTTCTTT.